A single sample is the source of the 6 T cell receptor beta chains below, sequenced in a study of T cells in women clearing cervical HPV infection. Profiled with immunoSEQ multiplex PCR; TCRdb holds only in-frame clones, not every one. The listing contains approximately 35,000 clones. Sequenced material: blood buffy coat. All receptors come from a woman between 18 and 70 years old with a cervical HPV16 infection that either progressed to CIN3+ or cleared (not recorded which).

Comments on this clone: The sequenced fragment ends 3 residues before the CDR3 boundary, so the rest is inferred from the germline J gene. The chain recombines TRBV20-1 with TRBJ1-3; D is uncertain. Germline V gives CDR1 DFQATT, CDR2 SNEGSKA (reference sequence). Trimming stripped 0 bases from V and 0 bases from J, with 9 bases between. The CDR3 is 15 residues long. CDR3 in amino acids: CSARDLRGSGNTIYF. The DNA read from the CDR3 is TGCAGTGCTAGAGATCTACGGGGCTCTGGAAACACC.

As regards this clone: The missing CDR3 end, 3 residues past where the read stops, is filled in from the germline J gene. The chain carries TRBV6-1 and TRBJ2-1; D gene unclear. The CDR3 extends over 13 amino acids. V was trimmed by 4 bases and J by 5 bases, leaving 9 bases between them. Germline V gene lookup returns CDR1 MNHNS and CDR2 SASEGT. The CDR3 bases that were read are TGTGCCAGCAGTGTCGCCCAGGACAATGAG. Translation: CASSVAQDNE. The whole CDR3 protein reads CASSVAQDNEQFF.

Regarding this clone: The DNA ends 3 residues before the CDR3 does, and the rest of the CDR3 is filled in from the germline J gene. The rearrangement uses TRBV5-1 and TRBJ1-1; 10 bases are a match to TRBD1. Losses at the gene ends were 4 bases for V and 4 bases for J; bases not matched to a gene: 4. The CDR3 totals 14 residues. The germline CDR1 and CDR2 sequences are SGHRS and YFSETQ. CDR3 loop: CASSGGQGGTEAFF. CDR3 DNA, as far as it was read: TGCGCCAGCAGCGGCGGACAGGGGGGCACTGAA.

Regarding this clone: Read coverage stops 3 residues before the CDR3 terminus; the germline J gene supplies the remainder. The rearrangement uses TRBV5-1 and TRBJ1-2, with D unresolved. Germline V gene sequence: CDR1 SGHRS, CDR2 YFSETQ. There are 14 residues in the CDR3. The CDR3 sequence is CASSLEPLVGGYTF. The part of the CDR3 DNA that was read is TGCGCCAGCAGCTTGGAGCCCCTCGTCGGGGGC.

Remarks on this clone: The read falls 3 residues short of the CDR3 end, and the missing part is taken from the germline J gene. The V and J genes are TRBV19 and TRBJ2-7; 10 nucleotides match TRBD2. Germline lookup yields CDR1 LNHDA and CDR2 SQIVND (reference sequence). Losses at the gene ends were 1 base for V and 6 bases for J; bases not matched to a gene: 6. The CDR3 totals 15 residues. The covered CDR3 bases are TGTGCCAGTAGTATAGCGGCTAGCGGGAGTTCCGAG. Amino acids: CASSIAASGSSE. The full-length CDR3 reads as CASSIAASGSSEQYF. The whole variable domain, remainder taken from reference TRBV19 and TRBJ2-7, is DGGITQSPKYLFRKEGQNVTLSCEQNLNHDAMYWYRQDPGQGLRLIYYSQIVNDFQKGDIAEGYSVSREKKESFPLTVTSAQKNPTAFYLCASSIAASGSSEQYFGPGTRLTVT.

As for this clone: One junction end disagrees with the germline gene, perhaps due to a read error. The CDR3 end is not reached by the read, which stops 3 residues before it; the germline J gene fills it in. The chain recombines TRBV7-9 with TRBJ2-4; 13 bases map to TRBD2. This CDR3 has 14 amino acids. Germline lookup yields CDR1 SEHNR and CDR2 FQNEAQ (reference sequence). CDR3 DNA, as far as it was read: TGTTCCAGCAGCTTTCGACTAGCGGGGGGTAGT. Protein sequence: CSSSFRLAGGS. The full-length CDR3 reads as CSSSFRLAGGSQYF.